The clone carrying this T cell receptor beta chain was observed many times. Its antigen is not known. The data were obtained in a study of Graves' ophthalmopathy and Graves' hyperthyroidism. Amplification of TCR beta CDR3 regions used RNA transcripts. The authors performed first-round RT-PCR with HTBI primers and then a second-round multiplex PCR. TCRdb independently ran MiXCR on the multiplex PCR reads; one entry per CDR3 protein. Of roughly 380,000 distinct CDR3 sequences listed, approximately 15% were seen once; the top ten hold roughly 7%. Notes on the study in general: The model predicted ophthalmopathy progression with roughly 70% sensitivity and around 72% specificity.

This TCR came from a young woman with stable Graves' hyperthyroidism. The sequenced material came from peripheral blood.

The CDR3 coding sequence is TGTGCCACCAGTGACCCGGGACAGCGGGGGAACTATGGCTACACCTTC. It is translated as CATSDPGQRGNYGYTF. The rearrangement links TRBV24-1 to TRBJ1-2; 7 bases are a match to TRBD1. This CDR3 contains 16 residues. J lost 2 bases, V lost 4 bases, and 9 bases had no gene match. In germline, CDR1 is KGHDR, CDR2 SFDVKD.